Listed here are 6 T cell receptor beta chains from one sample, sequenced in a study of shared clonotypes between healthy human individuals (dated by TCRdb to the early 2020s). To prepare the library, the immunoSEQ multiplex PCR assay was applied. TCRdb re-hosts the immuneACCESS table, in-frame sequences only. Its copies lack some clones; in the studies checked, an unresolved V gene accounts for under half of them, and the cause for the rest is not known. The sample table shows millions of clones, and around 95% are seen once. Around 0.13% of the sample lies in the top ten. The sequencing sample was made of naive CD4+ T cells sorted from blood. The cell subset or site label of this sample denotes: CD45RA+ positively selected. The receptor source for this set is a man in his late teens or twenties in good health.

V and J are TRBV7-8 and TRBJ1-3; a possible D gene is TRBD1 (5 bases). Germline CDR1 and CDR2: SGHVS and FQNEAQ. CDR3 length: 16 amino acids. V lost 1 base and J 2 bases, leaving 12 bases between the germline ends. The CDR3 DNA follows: TGTGCCAGCAGCTTAGACAGGCCGCAAGCTGGAAACACCATATATTTT. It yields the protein CASSLDRPQAGNTIYF.

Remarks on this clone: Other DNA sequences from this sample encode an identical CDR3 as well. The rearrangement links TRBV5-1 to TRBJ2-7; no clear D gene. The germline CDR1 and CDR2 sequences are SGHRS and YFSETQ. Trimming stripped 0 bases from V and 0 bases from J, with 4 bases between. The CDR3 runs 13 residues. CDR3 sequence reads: CASSLELSYEQYF. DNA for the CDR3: TGCGCCAGCAGCTTGGAACTCTCCTACGAGCAGTACTTC.

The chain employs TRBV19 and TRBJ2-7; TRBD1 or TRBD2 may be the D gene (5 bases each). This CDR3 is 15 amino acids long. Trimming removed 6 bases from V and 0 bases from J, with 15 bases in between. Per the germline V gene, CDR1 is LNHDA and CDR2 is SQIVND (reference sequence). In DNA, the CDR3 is TGTGCCAGTAGAGATGGGACGGGGCCCTCCTACGAGCAGTACTTC. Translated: CASRDGTGPSYEQYF.

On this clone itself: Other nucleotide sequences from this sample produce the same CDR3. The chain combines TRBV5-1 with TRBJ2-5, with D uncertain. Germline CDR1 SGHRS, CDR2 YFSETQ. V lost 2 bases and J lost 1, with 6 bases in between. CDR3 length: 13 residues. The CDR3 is CASSFGSQETQYF. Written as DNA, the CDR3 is TGCGCCAGCAGCTTCGGTAGCCAAGAGACCCAGTACTTC.

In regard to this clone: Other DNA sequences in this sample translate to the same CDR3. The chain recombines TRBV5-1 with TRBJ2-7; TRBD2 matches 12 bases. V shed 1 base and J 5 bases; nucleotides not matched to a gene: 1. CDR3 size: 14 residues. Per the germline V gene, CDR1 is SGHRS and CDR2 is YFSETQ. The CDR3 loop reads CASSLRLAGDEQYF. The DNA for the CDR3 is TGCGCCAGCAGCTTGCGACTAGCGGGAGACGAGCAGTACTTC.

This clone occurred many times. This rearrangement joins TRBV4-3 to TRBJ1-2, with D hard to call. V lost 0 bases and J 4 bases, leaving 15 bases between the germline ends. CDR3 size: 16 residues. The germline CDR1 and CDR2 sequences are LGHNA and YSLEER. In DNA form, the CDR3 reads TGCGCCAGCAGCCAAGATCTTCCCTTAAGTGGCTATGGCTACACCTTC. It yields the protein CASSQDLPLSGYGYTF.